This T cell receptor beta chain is from a study of regulatory T cells in long-lasting Graves disease. V lost 2 bases to trimming and J lost 8 bases, with 13 bases between them. The CDR3 has 13 residues. Germline CDR1 and CDR2: SGHDT and YYEEEE. For TCR beta, libraries came from iRepertoire HTBI primers and Arm-PCR of CDR3 regions. TCRdb reanalysed the multiplex PCR reads using MiXCR and keeps one entry per CDR3 protein. The sample shows about 400,000 distinct CDR3 sequences, 16% of them seen only once. This clonotype has only a few counts. Described time point: newly diagnosed GD, antithyroid drugs for less than 3 months. RNA from PBMCs was the source of the TCR library. The data were also submitted as part of a second study, on T cells in Graves' hyperthyroidism and ophthalmopathy.

This sequence joins TRBV5-6 and TRBJ1-2; D might be TRBD1 (6 bases). This TCR was sampled from a woman between 18 and 29 years old with Graves disease. Specimen: peripheral blood mononuclear cells (PBMCs), collected at new diagnosis, from a patient treated with antithyroid drugs. The DNA of the CDR3 is TGTGCCAGCAGCTTAGTGGGGGCTGGGGGCTACACCTTC. Its translation is CASSLVGAGGYTF.